Following are 30 T cell receptor beta chains from one sample sequenced in a study of blood T cells in healthy people across ages. Alongside a J-beta primer mix, a sample-barcoded 5' primer served in a second PCR lasting about 7 to 12 cycles. TCRdb analysed the 5' RACE reads with MiXCR anew, one entry per CDR3 protein. This repertoire shows 800,000 or so distinct CDR3 sequences, 20% to 25% found once; its top ten account for approximately 3.7%. These data were likewise used in another study, on T cells of mothers and their children.

Sequenced material: blood. These receptors all come from a boy aged 5-17 years in good health.

The CDR3 nucleotides read TGTGCCAGCAGCTTAGACTGGACAGAGCAGTACTTC. As protein: CASSLDWTEQYF. The V call is TRBV7-8, the J call TRBJ2-7; perhaps TRBD1 as D (5 bases). The CDR3 extends over 12 amino acids. CDR1 SGHVS and CDR2 FQNEAQ come from the germline V gene. Trimming took 1 base from V and 7 from J, leaving 8 bases between them.

The chain carries TRBV6-6 and TRBJ2-2, with D perhaps matching TRBD1 (5 bases). The CDR3 consists of 15 residues. V lost 0 bases, J lost 3 bases, and 8 bases lay in between. CDR1 and CDR2 from the germline V gene are MNHNY and SVGAGI (reference sequence). CDR3 region: CASSYSSRDTGELFF. In DNA, the CDR3 is TGTGCCAGCAGTTACTCGTCCAGGGACACCGGGGAGCTGTTTTTT.

This clonotype was detected a few times. The V gene is TRBV27, the J gene TRBJ2-5; D is perhaps TRBD2 (6 bases). V lost 6 bases to trimming and J lost 5 bases, with 22 bases between them. Looked up from germline, CDR1 is MNHEY and CDR2 is SMNVEV (reference sequence). CDR3 length: 16 amino acids. The chain's CDR3 is CASRVLGGVYGETQYF. In DNA, the CDR3 is TGTGCCAGCAGGGTCCTGGGCGGGGTTTACGGGGAGACCCAGTACTTC.

The chain joins TRBV7-8 to TRBJ2-3; 9 positions agree with TRBD2. The V gene end was trimmed by 1 base and the J gene end by 5 bases; junction bases not matched to a gene: 13. Germline V gene lookup returns CDR1 SGHVS and CDR2 FQNEAQ. The CDR3 spans 18 residues. The CDR3 nucleotides read TGTGCCAGCAGCTTAGGTGGCGGGGGGGCCGTTTTCCTAGATACGCAGTATTTT. Its translation: CASSLGGGGAVFLDTQYF.

This clonotype has just a few counts. This chain uses TRBV10-3 with TRBJ2-7, with D possibly matching TRBD2 (6 bases). The CDR3 runs to 12 residues. The V gene lost 5 bases and the J gene lost 6 bases, with 11 bases spanning the gap. Per the germline V gene, CDR1 is ENHRY and CDR2 is SYGVKD. In DNA, the CDR3 is TGTGCCATCAGTCGCGGAGGGGCCGAGCAGTACTTC. Protein sequence: CAISRGGAEQYF.

This clonotype was recorded a few times. The chain employs TRBV20-1 and TRBJ1-1; D is unresolved. CDR1 is DFQATT and CDR2 is SNEGSKA in the germline V gene (reference sequence). There are 12 residues in the CDR3. Trimming left V 0 bases short and J 5 bases short, with 7 bases between. The CDR3 protein is CSAREGMTEAFF. The CDR3, as DNA: TGCAGTGCTAGAGAGGGTATGACTGAAGCTTTCTTT.

V is TRBV7-9 and J is TRBJ1-3, with D perhaps TRBD1 (6 bases). From germline, CDR1 is SEHNR and CDR2 FQNEAQ (reference sequence). V lost 1 base and J lost 0, with 10 bases in between. CDR3 size: 16 residues. CDR3 region: CASSLDRARSGNTIYF. CDR3 coding DNA: TGTGCCAGCAGCTTAGACAGGGCCCGCTCTGGAAACACCATATATTTT. Full variable domain (outside the CDR3, taken from reference TRBV7-9 and TRBJ1-3): DTGVSQNPRHKITKRGQNVTFRCDPISEHNRLYWYRQTLGQGPEFLTYFQNEAQLEKSRLLSDRFSAERPKGSFSTLEIQRTEQGDSAMYLCASSLDRARSGNTIYFGEGSWLTVV.

This rearrangement joins TRBV29-1 to TRBJ2-1; 14 positions agree with TRBD2. The V gene's germline CDR1 is SQVTM and CDR2 ANQGSEA. With 7 bases clipped from V and 9 bases from J, the junction kept 5 bases outside the gene matches. The CDR3 loop spans 13 amino acids. CDR3 sequence (DNA): TGCAGCGGGGGACTAGCGGGAGTAAGTGAGCAGTTCTTC. Its protein product is CSGGLAGVSEQFF.

A few counts support this clonotype. The CDR3 DNA follows: TGCAGTGCTGAGGCTAGCGGCCTGTCCTACGAGCAGTACTTC. Translating gives CSAEASGLSYEQYF. This sequence joins TRBV20-1 and TRBJ2-7; 7 nucleotides align to TRBD2. Germline trimming cut 5 bases from V and 1 base from J; bases unmatched to any gene: 8. From germline, CDR1 is DFQATT and CDR2 SNEGSKA (reference sequence). The CDR3 covers 14 residues.

This clonotype has a handful of counts. This chain uses TRBV28 with TRBJ1-4; maybe TRBD1 (5 bases). The V end was cut by 10 bases, the J end by 4 bases, with 13 bases between. CDR3 length: 13 residues. Germline loops: CDR1 MDHEN, CDR2 SYDVKM. In nucleotides, the CDR3 is TGTGCCACCAGCGGGACCCTTAATGAAAAACTGTTTTTT. Its protein is CATSGTLNEKLFF.

This clonotype came up a few times. The J gene is TRBJ2-5, the V gene TRBV12-3 or TRBV12-4, with 7 bases that match TRBD1. This CDR3 is 13 amino acids long. V lost 8 bases to trimming and J lost 4 bases; unmatched junction nucleotides: 7. This chain's CDR3 is CASEGGVGETQYF. CDR3 sequence (DNA): TGTGCCAGCGAAGGGGGCGTCGGAGAGACCCAGTACTTC.

This clonotype was counted only a few times. This rearrangement joins TRBV9 to TRBJ2-3, with 7 bases that match TRBD1. Trimming at V came to 3 bases and at J to 6 bases, leaving 10 bases not matched to a gene. The CDR3 spans 15 residues. Per germline, CDR1 SGDLS and CDR2 YYNGEE. This CDR3 is CASSAGQVQTDTQYF. In nucleotides, the CDR3 is TGTGCCAGCAGCGCTGGACAGGTCCAGACGGATACGCAGTATTTT. Drawing the rest from reference TRBV9 and TRBJ2-3, the complete variable domain is DSGVTQTPKHLITATGQRVTLRCSPRSGDLSVYWYQQSLDQGLQFLIQYYNGEERAKGNILERFSAQQFPDLHSELNLSSLELGDSALYFCASSAGQVQTDTQYFGPGTRLTVL.

This clonotype was observed a few times. This sequence joins TRBV7-9 and TRBJ2-5; perhaps TRBD1 as D (6 bases). Trimming removed 3 bases from V and 3 bases from J, with 14 bases in between. This CDR3 region has 15 residues. Germline V lookup: CDR1 SEHNR, CDR2 FQNEAQ (reference sequence). The CDR3 coding sequence is TGTGCCAGCAGCTTCACAGGGCCAGGGGAAGAGACCCAGTACTTC. It specifies CASSFTGPGEETQYF.

The V gene is TRBV6-5, the J gene TRBJ1-1; D gene ambiguous. CDR3 length: 13 residues. In germline, CDR1 is MNHEY, CDR2 SVGAGI. V lost 0 bases and J 6 bases, leaving 8 bases between the germline ends. The CDR3 DNA follows: TGTGCCAGCAGTTACTCGTTTGGGTCTGAAGCTTTCTTT. Translation: CASSYSFGSEAFF.

The chain uses TRBV2 and TRBJ1-5; 12 bases line up with TRBD1. The CDR3 totals 15 residues. Trimming at V came to 3 bases and at J to 5 bases, leaving 2 bases not matched to a gene. Germline V CDR1 and CDR2: SNHLY, FYNNEI. As DNA, the CDR3 is TGTGCCAGCAGTGATGGGACAGGGGGCGATCAGCCCCAGCATTTT. Translation gives CASSDGTGGDQPQHF.

The V gene is TRBV5-1, the J gene TRBJ2-3; 7 positions match TRBD1. Looked up from germline, CDR1 is SGHRS and CDR2 is YFSETQ. V trimming: 0 bases; J trimming: 2 bases; junction bases outside the gene matches: 6. There are 16 residues in the CDR3. CDR3 residues: CASSLAGTEPTDTQYF. The CDR3 DNA reads as TGCGCCAGCAGCTTGGCCGGGACAGAACCCACAGATACGCAGTATTTT.

This clonotype was observed a few times. V and J are TRBV7-2 and TRBJ2-2, with D perhaps TRBD1 (6 bases). Per germline, CDR1 SGHTA and CDR2 FQGNSA. This CDR3 has 14 amino acids. Trimming shortened V by 1 base and J by 6 bases, and 9 bases separated the two germline ends. CDR3: CASSLVQGAGELFF. The CDR3 DNA reads as TGTGCCAGCAGCTTAGTACAGGGCGCCGGGGAGCTGTTTTTT.

In its sample, this clonotype was seen a few times. V is TRBV30 and J is TRBJ1-6; 9 nucleotides agree with TRBD1. Germline V gives CDR1 GTSNPN, CDR2 SVGIG (reference sequence). This CDR3 has 14 amino acids. With V trimmed by 0 bases and J by 8 bases, 2 bases remained unmatched. CDR3 residues: CAWSVRQGDSPLHF. In DNA form, the CDR3 reads TGTGCCTGGAGTGTACGACAGGGGGATTCACCCCTCCACTTT.

This rearrangement joins TRBV18 to TRBJ2-5; TRBD2 agrees at 10 bases. Germline V lookup: CDR1 KGHSH, CDR2 LQKENI. Unmatched junction bases numbered 6, after V lost 3 bases and J lost 11 bases. The CDR3 consists of 13 residues. For the CDR3, the DNA is TGTGCCAGCTCACCCGGACTAGCGGCAGGGCAGTACTTC. It encodes CASSPGLAAGQYF.

This clonotype was seen a few times. One junction end does not reproduce the germline sequence, and a read error may be involved. The rearrangement uses TRBV6-5 and TRBJ2-3; possibly TRBD1 for D (6 bases). CDR3 length equals 16 residues. Germline values: CDR1 MNHEY, CDR2 SVGAGI. Written as DNA, the CDR3 is TGTGCCAGCAGCTACACCGTGGACAGTTCCTACAATGAGCAGTTCTTT. This sequence encodes CASSYTVDSSYNEQFF.

The J gene is TRBJ1-5, the V gene TRBV7-2; no clear D. CDR3 length equals 14 residues. Germline values: CDR1 SGHTA, CDR2 FQGNSA. V gave up 0 bases and J gave up 7 bases, with 10 bases separating them. As DNA, the CDR3 is TGTGCCAGCAGCTTAGCCCTGCTTTCACAGCCCCAGCATTTT. Translated: CASSLALLSQPQHF.

V gene TRBV20-1 combines with J gene TRBJ1-5; tentatively, D is TRBD1 (5 bases). Germline V gives CDR1 DFQATT, CDR2 SNEGSKA (reference sequence). This CDR3 comprises 18 residues. V lost 0 bases to trimming and J lost 3 bases, with 21 bases between them. The CDR3 protein is CSARDMGLGKVVNQPQHF. CDR3 coding DNA: TGCAGTGCTAGAGATATGGGGCTGGGTAAGGTGGTCAATCAGCCCCAGCATTTT.

The chain's CDR3 is CSAPPRSAASNTDTQYF. CDR3 nucleotides: TGCAGTGCCCCCCCGAGAAGCGCGGCTTCGAACACAGATACGCAGTATTTT. The chain carries TRBV20-1 and TRBJ2-3; no clear D. Trimming stripped 6 bases from V and 2 bases from J, with 24 bases between. CDR3 length: 17 amino acids. CDR1 and CDR2 from the germline V gene are DFQATT and SNEGSKA (reference sequence).

V is TRBV28 and J is TRBJ2-1; the match to TRBD2 covers 13 bases. V lost 3 bases to trimming and J lost 8 bases; unmatched junction nucleotides: 7. CDR1 and CDR2 (germline): MDHEN, SYDVKM. The CDR3 extends over 16 amino acids. CDR3 protein: CASSFRLAGGGYEQFF. In DNA form, the CDR3 reads TGTGCCAGCAGTTTCCGACTAGCGGGAGGTGGGTATGAGCAGTTCTTC.

The chain is built from TRBV6-6 and TRBJ1-2; D is unresolved. The CDR3 totals 16 residues. V was clipped by 2 bases and J by 1 base, with 14 bases between them. CDR1 is MNHNY and CDR2 is SVGAGI in the germline V gene (reference sequence). The CDR3 reads CASSYGLWGVNYGYTF. DNA of the CDR3: TGTGCCAGCAGTTACGGGCTGTGGGGAGTTAACTATGGCTACACCTTC.

This clonotype was seen a few times. This sequence joins TRBV28 and TRBJ2-3; 11 bases agree with TRBD2. CDR3 length equals 18 residues. Germline V gives CDR1 MDHEN, CDR2 SYDVKM. V lost 6 bases, J lost 0 bases, and 11 bases stayed unmatched. CDR3 in DNA: TGTGCCAGCAGCCCTACCCTTGGACTAGCGGGCAGCACAGATACGCAGTATTTT. Encoded protein: CASSPTLGLAGSTDTQYF.

This clonotype occurred a few times. V is TRBV18 and J is TRBJ1-4; D is undetermined. Per the germline V gene, CDR1 is KGHSH and CDR2 is LQKENI. With 3 bases removed from V and 4 bases from J, the gap between germline ends came to 9 bases. The CDR3 extends over 14 amino acids. The CDR3 region is CASSPGQDNEKLFF. The CDR3 DNA is TGTGCCAGCTCACCGGGCCAAGATAATGAAAAACTGTTTTTT.

In this sample, this clonotype turned up a few times. The chain recombines TRBV13 with TRBJ1-1, with D hard to call. V was clipped by 5 bases and J by 4 bases, with 17 bases between them. The CDR3 contains 15 residues. Per germline, CDR1 PRHDT and CDR2 FYEKMQ (reference sequence). The chain's CDR3 is CASSIRTSGRTEAFF. CDR3 nucleotide sequence: TGTGCCAGCAGCATTAGAACGAGCGGTCGCACTGAAGCTTTCTTT.

This clonotype has only a few counts. The chain links TRBV2 to TRBJ2-7; D is unclear. This CDR3 region has 10 residues. The ends were cut back, 7 bases at V and 12 bases at J, with 13 bases in the middle. Germline-derived CDR1 and CDR2 are SNHLY and FYNNEI. This chain's CDR3 is CASMLVSLYF. Written as DNA, the CDR3 is TGTGCCAGCATGTTGGTGAGTCTGTACTTC.

The rearrangement uses TRBV2 and TRBJ2-5; D is possibly TRBD2 (6 bases). The last part of the DNA fits TRBJ2-1 better; the J call may be wrong. Per germline, CDR1 SNHLY and CDR2 FYNNEI. This CDR3 spans 16 amino acids. The CDR3 loop is CASSERGDWEDNEQFF. CDR3 DNA sequence: TGTGCCAGCAGTGAACGCGGGGACTGGGAGGACAATGAGCAGTTCTTC.